The 27 T cell receptor beta chains below come from one sample, sequenced in a study of long-term antiretroviral therapy in people with HIV. Sequencing used immunoSEQ v3.0 at survey level. Sequenced by immunoSEQ multiplex PCR; TCRdb stores in-frame clones only, minus some. The sample lists some 33,000 clones, roughly 98% occurring once. This specimen was unsorted PBMCs, taken 7.6 years after starting antiretroviral therapy. All receptors come from a man aged 25 to 40 with HIV.

In its sample, this clone was seen once. V is TRBV2 and J is TRBJ1-6; 7 nucleotides align to TRBD1. Per germline, CDR1 SNHLY and CDR2 FYNNEI. Germline trimming cut 7 bases from V and 9 bases from J; bases unmatched to any gene: 9. This CDR3 spans 14 amino acids. CDR3 coding DNA: TGTGCCAGCACCCCCGGGGACAGTCCTTCACCCCTCCACTTT. As protein: CASTPGDSPSPLHF.

The genes are TRBV5-1 and TRBJ1-1; TRBD1 aligns across 7 bases. The CDR3 is made up of 13 amino acids. J gave up 6 bases and V 3 bases, and 5 bases lay outside the gene matches. From germline, CDR1 is SGHRS and CDR2 YFSETQ. The CDR3 sequence is CASSSGQTAEAFF. DNA for the CDR3: TGCGCCAGCAGCTCGGGACAGACGGCTGAAGCTTTCTTT. Drawing the rest from reference TRBV5-1 and TRBJ1-1, the complete variable domain is KAGVTQTPRYLIKTRGQQVTLSCSPISGHRSVSWYQQTPGQGLQFLFEYFSETQRNKGNFPGRFSGRQFSNSRSEMNVSTLELGDSALYLCASSSGQTAEAFFGQGTRLTVV.

This sequence joins TRBV5-4 and TRBJ2-2, with 10 bases matching TRBD2. Germline CDR1 reads SGHNT; CDR2 reads YYREEE (reference sequence). CDR3 size: 17 residues. V shed 2 bases and J 2 bases; nucleotides not matched to a gene: 6. The CDR3 DNA follows: TGTGCCAGCAGCTTACCCACTAGCGGGGTTAACACCGGGGAGCTGTTTTTT. Translation: CASSLPTSGVNTGELFF.

This chain joins TRBV7-9 and TRBJ1-3, with a tentative D call TRBD1 (5 bases). V gave up 5 bases and J gave up 8 bases, with 13 bases separating them. The CDR3 extends over 13 amino acids. Germline V gives CDR1 SEHNR, CDR2 FQNEAQ (reference sequence). CDR3 DNA sequence: TGTGCCAGCAGCGAGAGGGGCGGGGACACCATATATTTT. Amino acid sequence: CASSERGGDTIYF. The full variable domain, completed using reference TRBV7-9 and TRBJ1-3, is DTGVSQNPRHKITKRGQNVTFRCDPISEHNRLYWYRQTLGQGPEFLTYFQNEAQLEKSRLLSDRFSAERPKGSFSTLEIQRTEQGDSAMYLCASSERGGDTIYFGEGSWLTVV.

V and J are TRBV10-3 and TRBJ1-4; D not certain. This CDR3 spans 14 amino acids. Germline V lookup: CDR1 ENHRY, CDR2 SYGVKD. V lost 6 bases, J lost 6 bases, and 14 bases lay in between. The CDR3 loop reads CAISQTGSDEKLFF. CDR3 DNA sequence: TGTGCCATCAGCCAGACGGGCTCGGATGAAAAACTGTTTTTT.

The chain uses TRBV7-8 and TRBJ2-2, with D unresolved. Germline CDR1 SGHVS, CDR2 FQNEAQ. This CDR3 comprises 16 residues. Trimming stripped 0 bases from V and 1 base from J, with 9 bases between. The CDR3 reads CASSLAGMRNTGELFF. CDR3 coding DNA: TGTGCCAGCAGCTTAGCCGGTATGAGGAACACCGGGGAGCTGTTTTTT.

The chain combines TRBV11-2 with TRBJ2-1; D may be TRBD2 (7 bases). The V end was cut by 4 bases, the J end by 10 bases, with 23 bases between. The CDR3 is 16 residues long. CDR1 is SGHAT and CDR2 is FQNNGV in the germline V gene. The CDR3 loop is CASSSKGWGGAREQFF. In DNA, the CDR3 is TGTGCCAGCAGCTCTAAGGGTTGGGGGGGGGCTAGGGAGCAGTTCTTC. The full variable domain, with the rest looked up from reference TRBV11-2 and TRBJ2-1, is EAGVAQSPRYKIIEKRQSVAFWCNPISGHATLYWYQQILGQGPKLLIQFQNNGVVDDSQLPKDRFSAERLKGVDSTLKIQPAKLEDSAVYLCASSSKGWGGAREQFFGPGTRLTVL.

This chain links TRBV28 with TRBJ2-7, with a weak D call TRBD1 (6 bases). There are 14 residues in the CDR3. The germline V gene encodes CDR1 MDHEN and CDR2 SYDVKM. V was pared by 4 bases and J by 2 bases, with 12 bases between. The CDR3, as DNA: TGTGCCAGCAGTTCTCGGGACACAACCTACGAGCAGTACTTC. Amino acid sequence: CASSSRDTTYEQYF.

This sequence joins TRBV7-8 and TRBJ1-4; TRBD1 is a possible D gene (5 bases). Germline CDR1 is SGHVS and CDR2 is FQNEAQ. Trimming pared 7 bases from V and 8 bases from J, leaving 23 bases between. CDR3 length: 16 amino acids. DNA of the CDR3: TGTGCCAGCACCTCAGGAGGGACGGGGGGAAACGAAAAACTGTTTTTT. It encodes CASTSGGTGGNEKLFF.

The chain is built from TRBV11-3 and TRBJ2-1; D may be TRBD2 (5 bases). Trimming removed 0 bases at V and 10 bases at J, with 7 bases between. This CDR3 region has 12 residues. CDR1 and CDR2 (germline): SGHNT, YENEEA. The DNA for the CDR3 is TGTGCCAGCAGCTTAGAACGCGGGGAGCAGTTCTTC. Translation gives CASSLERGEQFF.

V usage is TRBV15 and J usage is TRBJ2-1; weak D call: TRBD1 (5 bases). V lost 4 bases, J lost 10 bases, and 11 bases lay in between. The CDR3 covers 12 residues. Germline assignment: CDR1 LNHNV and CDR2 YYDKDF (reference sequence). For the CDR3, the DNA is TGTGCCACCAGCAAAACAGGAACCGAGCAGTTCTTC. Translating it yields CATSKTGTEQFF.

Only one count was recorded for this clone. This sequence joins TRBV7-2 and TRBJ2-4; 7 bases align to TRBD2. CDR3 length equals 15 residues. V trimming: 1 base; J trimming: 8 bases; junction bases outside the gene matches: 8. The V gene's germline CDR1 is SGHTA and CDR2 FQGNSA. The CDR3 protein is CASSLVREGGDIQYF. In DNA form, the CDR3 reads TGTGCCAGCAGCTTAGTTAGGGAGGGCGGAGACATTCAGTACTTC.

This sequence joins TRBV6-5 and TRBJ2-7; D is unclear. V lost 4 bases and J lost 5, with 12 bases in between. In germline, CDR1 is MNHEY, CDR2 SVGAGI. The CDR3 is 13 amino acids. CDR3 region: CASSFLVSDEQYF. The CDR3 region has the DNA TGTGCCAGCAGTTTTTTAGTAAGTGACGAGCAGTACTTC.

The chain uses TRBV11-1 and TRBJ1-1, with D possibly matching TRBD1 (5 bases). The CDR3 loop spans 15 amino acids. V was pared by 2 bases and J by 1 base, with 11 bases between. Germline V gene data show CDR1 as SGHAT and CDR2 as FQDESV (reference sequence). CDR3 residues: CASSLHGTGNTEAFF. CDR3 coding DNA: TGTGCCAGCAGCTTACACGGGACGGGGAACACTGAAGCTTTCTTT.

The rearrangement uses TRBV15 and TRBJ2-7; D is possibly TRBD1 or TRBD2 (5 bases each). V shed 0 bases and J shed 6 bases, with 18 bases lying between them. Germline loops: CDR1 LNHNV, CDR2 YYDKDF (reference sequence). This CDR3 comprises 16 residues. CDR3 residues: CATSRDGFMGDPEQYF. CDR3 sequence (DNA): TGTGCCACCAGCAGAGATGGTTTCATGGGGGACCCCGAGCAGTACTTC.

The chain recombines TRBV11-2 with TRBJ1-1; D is ambiguous. CDR1 SGHAT and CDR2 FQNNGV come from the germline V gene. CDR3 length: 12 residues. Trimming shortened V by 5 bases and J by 6 bases, and 10 bases separated the two germline ends. The CDR3 sequence: CASSPQGPEAFF. The DNA for the CDR3 is TGTGCCAGCAGCCCACAAGGGCCTGAAGCTTTCTTT.

The rearrangement uses TRBV15 and TRBJ2-7; 8 positions match TRBD1. Per germline, CDR1 LNHNV and CDR2 YYDKDF (reference sequence). The V segment lost 5 bases and the J segment 5 bases; nucleotides outside the gene matches: 8. The CDR3 totals 14 residues. The CDR3: CATSPRTGLHEQYF. CDR3 coding DNA: TGTGCCACCAGCCCCCGGACAGGGTTGCACGAGCAGTACTTC.

This clone was seen a single time. The CDR3 DNA is TGTGCCAGCAGCCGGGGGGACGGCTACACCTTC. Amino acid sequence: CASSRGDGYTF. This chain links TRBV6-5 with TRBJ1-2; possible D gene TRBD1, 5 bases. The CDR3 sequence is 11 residues long. From germline, CDR1 is MNHEY and CDR2 SVGAGI. Trimming took 6 bases from V and 8 from J, leaving 10 bases between them.

The V call is TRBV6-5, the J call TRBJ1-2; 9 nucleotides match TRBD1. CDR3 length: 15 amino acids. Trimming cost V 9 bases and J 4 bases; bases outside gene matches: 12. From germline, CDR1 is MNHEY and CDR2 SVGAGI. The CDR3 bases are TGTGCCAGTCACACATCCCAGGACAGGGGCTATGGCTACACCTTC. This gives the protein CASHTSQDRGYGYTF.

With respect to this clone: The junction does not match germline at one end; this may be a read error. This chain joins TRBV2 and TRBJ1-4; weak D call: TRBD1 (5 bases). The germline CDR1 and CDR2 sequences are SNHLY and FYNNEI. The CDR3 is made up of 9 amino acids. The CDR3 DNA is TGTGCCAGCAGTGAGGGGGAAACTTTT. The encoded protein is CASSEGETF.

V gene TRBV4-3 combines with J gene TRBJ1-2; weak D call: TRBD1 (5 bases). CDR3 length: 13 residues. Trimming pared 0 bases from V and 7 bases from J, leaving 9 bases between. Germline loops: CDR1 LGHNA, CDR2 YSLEER. Written as DNA, the CDR3 is TGCGCCAGCAGCCAAGATCGGGGGAGTGGCTACACCTTC. It yields the protein CASSQDRGSGYTF.

The chain links TRBV7-6 to TRBJ2-2, with TRBD2 identical over 8 bases. The CDR3 covers 16 residues. The germline V gene has CDR1 SGHVS and CDR2 FNYEAQ. V was clipped by 1 base and J by 1 base; unmatched bases: 2. This chain's CDR3 is CASSLEAGGNTGELFF. The CDR3 nucleotides read TGTGCCAGCAGCTTAGAGGCGGGAGGGAACACCGGGGAGCTGTTTTTT.

V and J are TRBV10-3 and TRBJ2-1, with 7 bases fitting TRBD2. The germline CDR1 and CDR2 sequences are ENHRY and SYGVKD. The CDR3 has 13 residues. V shed 4 bases and J 8 bases; nucleotides not matched to a gene: 5. As DNA, the CDR3 is TGTGCCATCAGTGTGGGAGGGCCCGATGAGCAGTTCTTC. This codes for CAISVGGPDEQFF.

This sequence joins TRBV5-4 and TRBJ2-7, with D possibly TRBD1 on 5 matching bases. The V gene lost 1 base and the J gene lost 3 bases, with 8 bases spanning the gap. Germline V gives CDR1 SGHNT, CDR2 YYREEE (reference sequence). The CDR3 totals 13 residues. The CDR3 DNA reads as TGTGCCAGCAGCTTGCTGACAGACTACGAGCAGTACTTC. Amino acid sequence: CASSLLTDYEQYF. The variable domain in full, completed from reference TRBV5-4 and TRBJ2-7, reads ETGVTQSPTHLIKTRGQQVTLRCSSQSGHNTVSWYQQALGQGPQFIFQYYREEENGRGNFPPRFSGLQFPNYSSELNVNALELDDSALYLCASSLLTDYEQYFGPGTRLTVT.

The sample holds one count of this clone. In nucleotides, the CDR3 is TGTGCCAGTGGCGGGAGCAGGCGCTCTGGAAACACCATATATTTT. This sequence encodes CASGGSRRSGNTIYF. The J gene is TRBJ1-3, the V gene TRBV19, with no clear D. The V end lost 8 bases, the J end lost 0 bases, and 14 bases lay between the germline ends. The CDR3 runs to 15 residues. The germline V gene has CDR1 LNHDA and CDR2 SQIVND (reference sequence).

This clone appeared once. This chain joins TRBV28 and TRBJ2-5; unclear D gene. Germline CDR1 is MDHEN and CDR2 is SYDVKM. V was trimmed by 4 bases and J by 7 bases, leaving 10 bases between them. The CDR3 consists of 12 residues. The CDR3 DNA reads TGTGCCAGCAGTTCTCCGCCAGGGACCCAGTACTTC. The encoded protein is CASSSPPGTQYF.

J is TRBJ1-2 and V is TRBV4-3; D perhaps matches TRBD1 (5 bases). The CDR3 consists of 15 residues. The germline V gene has CDR1 LGHNA and CDR2 YSLEER. Trimming stripped 1 base from V and 7 bases from J, with 16 bases between. The CDR3 spells CASSQAVEGTGGYTF. Here the CDR3 DNA reads TGCGCCAGCAGCCAAGCAGTCGAGGGAACAGGTGGCTACACCTTC.